These 19 T cell receptor beta chains share one sample of origin, sequenced in a study of OX40 agonist ivuxolimab in advanced cancers. Assay used: immunoSEQ multiplex PCR; TCRdb lists only in-frame clones, some missing. The sample has tens of thousands of clones; roughly 79% are singletons. The material sequenced was CD4+ or CD8+ T cells sorted from blood, taken in a trial of the OX40 agonist ivuxolimab. These receptor sequences come from an adult with an advanced solid tumor such as melanoma, head and neck, liver or kidney cancer.

The chain is built from TRBV11-2 and TRBJ1-2; weak D call: TRBD1 (5 bases). Germline CDR1 reads SGHAT; CDR2 reads FQNNGV. The CDR3 runs 16 residues. V was clipped by 0 bases and J by 7 bases, with 18 bases between them. CDR3 DNA: TGTGCCAGCAGCTTAGAGAGGGGCGGGGCCGGGGGTGGCTACACCTTC. It codes for CASSLERGGAGGGYTF.

V gene TRBV7-6 combines with J gene TRBJ2-5; a possible D gene is TRBD2 (5 bases). Germline V gives CDR1 SGHVS, CDR2 FNYEAQ. The germline V and J ends were trimmed by 4 bases and 3 bases, with 15 bases remaining between them. The CDR3 runs 15 residues. This CDR3 reads CASSSHVAIEETQYF. The DNA of the CDR3 is TGTGCCAGCAGCTCCCATGTAGCGATAGAAGAGACCCAGTACTTC.

This chain joins TRBV11-2 and TRBJ2-1, with TRBD2 matching over 11 bases. The CDR3 loop spans 17 amino acids. The J segment lost 8 bases and the V segment lost 0 bases, leaving 9 bases of the junction unmatched. In germline, CDR1 is SGHAT, CDR2 FQNNGV. As DNA, the CDR3 is TGTGCCAGCAGCTTAGAAATTCTAGCGGGGGGCCGGGATGAGCAGTTCTTC. Translated, it gives CASSLEILAGGRDEQFF.

This chain links TRBV7-2 with TRBJ1-5; weak D call: TRBD1 (5 bases). From germline, CDR1 is SGHTA and CDR2 FQGNSA. V lost 3 bases and J lost 4, with 10 bases in between. This CDR3 has 14 amino acids. The CDR3 DNA follows: TGTGCCAGCAGCTTCCGGGACGGTAATCAGCCCCAGCATTTT. Encoded protein: CASSFRDGNQPQHF.

V gene TRBV2 combines with J gene TRBJ2-5, with 9 bases aligning to TRBD1. CDR1 SNHLY and CDR2 FYNNEI come from the germline V gene. Trimming cost V 6 bases and J 4 bases; bases outside gene matches: 3. CDR3 length: 13 amino acids. CDR3 bases: TGTGCCAGCAGAGGGGACAGGGTAGAGACCCAGTACTTC. Its translation is CASRGDRVETQYF.

The chain is built from TRBV5-6 and TRBJ1-6; D unclear. Between the trimmed V and J ends, which lost 0 bases and 9 bases, there was a span of 10 bases. From germline, CDR1 is SGHDT and CDR2 YYEEEE. The CDR3 loop spans 14 amino acids. CDR3 sequence: CASSLEGPGSPLHF. In DNA form, the CDR3 reads TGTGCCAGCAGCTTGGAGGGCCCGGGTTCACCCCTCCACTTT.

This chain connects TRBV4-1 to TRBJ2-3, with TRBD2 as a possible D gene (6 bases). V was pared by 1 base and J by 0 bases, with 8 bases between. Germline lookup yields CDR1 MGHRA and CDR2 YSYEKL. The CDR3 extends over 15 amino acids. The CDR3: CASSQGRGSTDTQYF. CDR3 sequence (DNA): TGCGCCAGCAGCCAAGGCCGGGGGAGCACAGATACGCAGTATTTT.

The J gene is TRBJ2-7, the V gene TRBV5-4; 7 bases line up with TRBD2. This CDR3 is built from 13 residues. CDR1 and CDR2 from the germline V gene are SGHNT and YYREEE (reference sequence). Losses at the gene ends were 4 bases for V and 2 bases for J; bases not matched to a gene: 3. CDR3 in DNA: TGTGCCAGCAGCGAGGGAGGGCCCTACGAGCAGTACTTC. Its protein product is CASSEGGPYEQYF.

The chain combines TRBV7-9 with TRBJ2-1, with D maybe TRBD1 (6 bases). The V end was cut by 5 bases, the J end by 3 bases, with 23 bases between. The CDR3 consists of 18 residues. CDR1 is SEHNR and CDR2 is FQNEAQ in the germline V gene (reference sequence). This chain's CDR3 is CASSLHSDPRGIYNEQFF. CDR3 bases: TGTGCCAGCAGCCTACACTCGGACCCTAGGGGGATCTACAATGAGCAGTTCTTC.

The chain has TRBV6-6 and TRBJ2-7; D is undetermined. The CDR3 contains 13 residues. V lost 7 bases to trimming and J lost 2 bases, with 12 bases between them. Looked up from germline, CDR1 is MNHNY and CDR2 is SVGAGI (reference sequence). CDR3 DNA sequence: TGTGCCAGCAATCCGCAGAGCCCCTACGAGCAGTACTTC. Its protein is CASNPQSPYEQYF.

V usage is TRBV6-1 and J usage is TRBJ2-5; 8 bases match TRBD1. Germline CDR1 MNHNS, CDR2 SASEGT. Losses at the gene ends were 7 bases for V and 5 bases for J; bases not matched to a gene: 6. The CDR3 has 13 amino acids. The CDR3 region has the DNA TGTGCCAGCACCCGGACAGGGTGGGAGACCCAGTACTTC. Its translation: CASTRTGWETQYF.

The chain has TRBV10-3 and TRBJ2-1, with 11 bases that match TRBD2. The CDR3 extends over 17 amino acids. V shed 3 bases, J shed 9 bases, and the junction held 13 bases outside the gene matches. Germline-derived CDR1 and CDR2 are ENHRY and SYGVKD. Written as DNA, the CDR3 is TGTGCCATCAGTGACCCGGGACTAGCGGTAACTCGGGGTGAGCAGTTCTTC. Its translation is CAISDPGLAVTRGEQFF.

The chain has TRBV28 and TRBJ2-7; 7 nucleotides agree with TRBD2. The CDR3 is 16 residues long. The germline CDR1 and CDR2 sequences are MDHEN and SYDVKM. The V and J ends lost 6 bases and 0 bases, in that order; junction bases with no gene match: 11. The CDR3 loop is CASSPGWGGSSYEQYF. Here the CDR3 DNA reads TGTGCCAGCAGCCCAGGTTGGGGGGGAAGCTCCTACGAGCAGTACTTC. Drawing the rest from reference TRBV28 and TRBJ2-7, the complete variable domain is DVKVTQSSRYLVKRTGEKVFLECVQDMDHENMFWYRQDPGLGLRLIYFSYDVKMKEKGDIPEGYSVSREKKERFSLILESASTNQTSMYLCASSPGWGGSSYEQYFGPGTRLTVT.

The genes are TRBV18 and TRBJ2-7; a weak D match, TRBD1 (6 bases). CDR1 is KGHSH and CDR2 is LQKENI in the germline V gene. Trimming took off 6 bases at V and 3 bases at J, with 12 bases between the two ends. The CDR3 extends over 13 amino acids. CDR3 protein: CASSQRGSYEQYF. The DNA for the CDR3 is TGTGCCAGCTCCCAGAGGGGGAGCTACGAGCAGTACTTC.

This chain links TRBV5-1 with TRBJ2-2; possible D gene TRBD2, 6 bases. Germline assignment: CDR1 SGHRS and CDR2 YFSETQ. This CDR3 comprises 17 residues. V lost 4 bases to trimming and J lost 0 bases, with 16 bases between them. The CDR3, as DNA: TGCGCCAGCAGCCTCGGGAGTAGGGACGCGAACACCGGGGAGCTGTTTTTT. This gives the protein CASSLGSRDANTGELFF.

The chain couples TRBV5-1 to TRBJ1-1; D may be TRBD1 (6 bases). CDR3 length: 15 residues. In germline, CDR1 is SGHRS, CDR2 YFSETQ. Trimming pared 5 bases from V and 4 bases from J, leaving 18 bases between. CDR3 nucleotides: TGCGCCAGCAGACCTGGACAGTTATGGGGCACTGAAGCTTTCTTT. This codes for CASRPGQLWGTEAFF. Looking up the rest from reference TRBV5-1 and TRBJ1-1 gives the full variable domain: KAGVTQTPRYLIKTRGQQVTLSCSPISGHRSVSWYQQTPGQGLQFLFEYFSETQRNKGNFPGRFSGRQFSNSRSEMNVSTLELGDSALYLCASRPGQLWGTEAFFGQGTRLTVV.

J is TRBJ1-4 and V is TRBV5-5; D ambiguous. This CDR3 comprises 15 residues. In germline, CDR1 is SGHKS, CDR2 YYEKEE (reference sequence). Trimming took off 2 bases at V and 0 bases at J, with 8 bases between the two ends. CDR3 sequence reads: CASSFGLATNEKLFF. The DNA of the CDR3 is TGTGCCAGCAGCTTTGGACTTGCAACTAATGAAAAACTGTTTTTT.

The V call is TRBV15, the J call TRBJ2-1; no clear D gene. The CDR3 is 14 residues long. V was clipped by 3 bases and J by 2 bases, with 8 bases between them. Germline CDR1 and CDR2: LNHNV and YYDKDF (reference sequence). This CDR3 is CATSSLSTYNEQFF. The CDR3 DNA sequence: TGTGCCACCAGCAGCTTATCTACCTACAATGAGCAGTTCTTC.

J is TRBJ2-2 and V is TRBV6-1; D is possibly TRBD2 (5 bases). The CDR3 is 13 amino acids. Germline V CDR1 and CDR2: MNHNS, SASEGT. V dropped 1 base and J dropped 9 bases, with 9 bases sitting between them. The CDR3 loop is CASSEVGKWELFF. The CDR3 region has the DNA TGTGCCAGCAGTGAAGTCGGGAAATGGGAGCTGTTTTTT.